These 25 T cell receptor beta chains share one sample of origin, sequenced in a study of blood T cell repertoires in COVID-19. The data were produced by immunoSEQ multiplex PCR, yet TCRdb's version contains in-frame clones alone and is incomplete. Among roughly 240,000 clones listed, about 88% were seen once. The source material was peripheral blood. The receptors originated from a man aged 18 to 35 with active or convalescent COVID-19.

This CDR3 reads CASSRTGLRNSPLHF. CDR3 in DNA: TGTGCCAGTAGTCGGACAGGGCTAAGAAATTCACCCCTCCACTTT. The rearrangement links TRBV19 to TRBJ1-6; 8 positions agree with TRBD1. Germline CDR1 reads LNHDA; CDR2 reads SQIVND (reference sequence). The V and J ends lost 5 bases and 7 bases, in that order; junction bases with no gene match: 7. This CDR3 comprises 15 residues.

This clone appeared a single time. This chain connects TRBV6-5 to TRBJ1-1; D not certain. The V end lost 5 bases, the J end lost 1 base, and 14 bases lay between the germline ends. The CDR3 sequence is 15 residues long. Germline CDR1 MNHEY, CDR2 SVGAGI. CDR3 sequence reads: CASSPRELGNTEAFF. The DNA of the CDR3 is TGTGCCAGCAGTCCAAGGGAGTTAGGGAACACTGAAGCTTTCTTT.

A single count supports this clone. J is TRBJ2-1 and V is TRBV19; no clear D. The CDR3 loop spans 14 amino acids. Trimming cost V 5 bases and J 2 bases, with 10 bases left between them. Germline assignment: CDR1 LNHDA and CDR2 SQIVND (reference sequence). CDR3 residues: CASSPQYTYNEQFF. The CDR3 DNA sequence: TGTGCCAGTAGTCCACAGTATACCTACAATGAGCAGTTCTTC.

J is TRBJ2-1 and V is TRBV4-3; possible D gene TRBD1, 5 bases. Trimming pared 0 bases from V and 8 bases from J, leaving 5 bases between. CDR3 length: 12 residues. Germline CDR1 LGHNA, CDR2 YSLEER. Here the CDR3 DNA reads TGCGCCAGCAGCCAAGAAGGGGATGAGCAGTTCTTC. Amino acids: CASSQEGDEQFF.

The chain joins TRBV24-1 to TRBJ2-3; D ambiguous. Germline CDR1 and CDR2: KGHDR and SFDVKD. V gave up 5 bases and J gave up 0 bases, with 17 bases separating them. The CDR3 sequence is 17 residues long. The CDR3 DNA is TGTGCCACCAGTGGGGCCTTATTTCATACTAGCACAGATACGCAGTATTTT. This sequence encodes CATSGALFHTSTDTQYF.

This chain joins TRBV16 and TRBJ2-5; 7 positions match TRBD1. Germline lookup yields CDR1 KGHSY and CDR2 FQNENV. The CDR3 loop spans 14 amino acids. The ends lost 2 bases at V and 1 base at J; junction bases unmatched: 1. The CDR3 spells CASSQRTGQETQYF. CDR3 nucleotide sequence: TGTGCCAGCAGCCAAAGGACAGGCCAAGAGACCCAGTACTTC.

The chain has TRBV18 and TRBJ2-7; no definite D call. Germline CDR1 is KGHSH and CDR2 is LQKENI. This CDR3 has 13 residues. Trimming stripped 3 bases from V and 6 bases from J, with 12 bases between. CDR3 sequence reads: CASSPRVVSEQYF. The DNA for the CDR3 is TGTGCCAGCTCACCCCGGGTGGTGTCCGAGCAGTACTTC.

V usage is TRBV6-1 and J usage is TRBJ1-4; weak D call: TRBD1 (6 bases). Trimming removed 1 base at V and 7 bases at J, with 13 bases between. The CDR3 loop spans 15 amino acids. CDR1 is MNHNS and CDR2 is SASEGT in the germline V gene. CDR3 bases: TGTGCCAGCAGTGAAGGGGGAACAGGGTTTGAAAAACTGTTTTTT. It specifies CASSEGGTGFEKLFF.

The V gene is TRBV6-5, the J gene TRBJ2-1, with D perhaps TRBD1 (6 bases). Germline V gene sequence: CDR1 MNHEY, CDR2 SVGAGI. The V end was cut by 5 bases, the J end by 6 bases, with 14 bases between. This CDR3 is built from 14 residues. The CDR3 region has the DNA TGTGCCAGCAGTCGACAGGAGACGAGCAATGAGCAGTTCTTC. Its protein product is CASSRQETSNEQFF.

The chain has TRBV5-1 and TRBJ1-2; 10 bases map to TRBD1. Germline trimming cut 3 bases from V and 0 bases from J; bases unmatched to any gene: 11. From germline, CDR1 is SGHRS and CDR2 YFSETQ. This CDR3 is built from 18 residues. CDR3 in DNA: TGCGCCAGCAGCTACGGACAGGGGGAATATATAGCTAACTATGGCTACACCTTC. Amino acids: CASSYGQGEYIANYGYTF. Full variable domain (remainder filled in from reference TRBV5-1 and TRBJ1-2): KAGVTQTPRYLIKTRGQQVTLSCSPISGHRSVSWYQQTPGQGLQFLFEYFSETQRNKGNFPGRFSGRQFSNSRSEMNVSTLELGDSALYLCASSYGQGEYIANYGYTFGSGTRLTVV.

V usage is TRBV2 and J usage is TRBJ2-5; TRBD2 might be the D (7 bases). Germline V gene lookup returns CDR1 SNHLY and CDR2 FYNNEI. The CDR3 runs 12 residues. Trimming took off 8 bases at V and 4 bases at J, with 11 bases between the two ends. The CDR3 sequence: CASGRGRETQYF. The CDR3 bases are TGTGCCAGCGGGAGGGGGAGAGAGACCCAGTACTTC.

This chain links TRBV19 with TRBJ1-4; unclear D gene. CDR1 and CDR2 (germline): LNHDA, SQIVND (reference sequence). Trimming took off 2 bases at V and 8 bases at J, with 9 bases between the two ends. The CDR3 covers 13 residues. This CDR3 reads CASSILRREKLFF. As DNA, the CDR3 is TGTGCCAGTAGTATATTGAGGAGAGAAAAACTGTTTTTT.

This clone was seen only once. The V and J genes are TRBV19 and TRBJ1-4, with unresolved D. The germline gives CDR1 LNHDA, CDR2 SQIVND (reference sequence). V dropped 6 bases and J dropped 7 bases, with 12 bases sitting between them. The CDR3 loop spans 13 amino acids. CDR3 region: CASRATGPEKLFF. The CDR3 DNA sequence: TGTGCCAGTAGGGCAACGGGTCCTGAAAAACTGTTTTTT.

The chain recombines TRBV4-1 with TRBJ1-5; 7 bases fit TRBD1. The CDR3 loop spans 16 amino acids. V shed 1 base and J 5 bases; nucleotides not matched to a gene: 8. Germline V CDR1 and CDR2: MGHRA, YSYEKL. CDR3 residues: CASSQGVGTEYQPQHF. CDR3 coding DNA: TGCGCCAGCAGCCAAGGGGTCGGGACAGAGTATCAGCCCCAGCATTTT.

The J gene is TRBJ2-2, the V gene TRBV10-2, with TRBD2 as a possible D gene (7 bases). The CDR3 covers 16 residues. The ends were cut back, 3 bases at V and 5 bases at J, with 16 bases in the middle. The V gene's germline CDR1 is WSHSY and CDR2 SAAADI. CDR3 coding DNA: TGCGCCAGCAGTGACTGGGGGGGGGCCTATACCGGGGAGCTGTTTTTT. It encodes CASSDWGGAYTGELFF.

The chain joins TRBV3-1 (or the pseudogene TRBV3-2) to TRBJ1-1; D gene uncertain. In germline, CDR1 is LGHDT, CDR2 YNNKEL (reference sequence). This CDR3 spans 14 amino acids. The V gene lost 2 bases and the J gene lost 2 bases, with 9 bases spanning the gap. The CDR3 sequence is CASSQIYTNTEAFF. The CDR3 region has the DNA TGTGCCAGCAGCCAAATATATACAAACACTGAAGCTTTCTTT.

This clone was recorded a few times. Other DNA sequences of this sample code for an identical CDR3. For the CDR3, the DNA is TGTGCCAGCAGCTACGGACAGGGAACTTACAATGAGCAGTTCTTC. Protein sequence: CASSYGQGTYNEQFF. The chain links TRBV7-3 to TRBJ2-1; 8 nucleotides agree with TRBD1. The J segment lost 4 bases and the V segment lost 4 bases, leaving 6 bases of the junction unmatched. The CDR3 has 15 residues. Germline-derived CDR1 and CDR2 are SGHTA and FQGTGA. The entire variable domain, with the rest obtained from reference TRBV7-3 and TRBJ2-1, is as follows: GAGVSQTPSNKVTEKGKYVELRCDPISGHTALYWYRQSLGQGPEFLIYFQGTGAADDSGLPNDRFFAVRPEGSVSTLKIQRTERGDSAVYLCASSYGQGTYNEQFFGPGTRLTVL.

This clone was picked up a small number of times. The chain combines TRBV7-6 with TRBJ1-6; maybe TRBD1 (6 bases). This CDR3 has 15 amino acids. Per germline, CDR1 SGHVS and CDR2 FNYEAQ. Trimming removed 5 bases from V and 0 bases from J, with 8 bases in between. This CDR3 is CASSRQDSYNSPLHF. The CDR3 region has the DNA TGTGCCAGCAGCCGACAGGACTCCTATAATTCACCCCTCCACTTT. The variable domain in full, completed from reference TRBV7-6 and TRBJ1-6, reads GAGVSQSPRYKVTKRGQDVALRCDPISGHVSLYWYRQALGQGPEFLTYFNYEAQQDKSGLPNDRFSAERPEGSISTLTIQRTEQRDSAMYRCASSRQDSYNSPLHFGNGTRLTVT.

The sample holds one count of this clone. V and J are TRBV6-5 and TRBJ1-1, with 9 bases aligning to TRBD1. The CDR3 runs 15 residues. Germline V gene sequence: CDR1 MNHEY, CDR2 SVGAGI. Unmatched junction bases numbered 9, after V lost 7 bases and J lost 3 bases. The CDR3 DNA reads TGTGCCAGCATCGTACACCGGGACAGGGACACTGAAGCTTTCTTT. Amino acid sequence: CASIVHRDRDTEAFF.

The V and J genes are TRBV20-1 and TRBJ1-4, with 8 bases that match TRBD1. Germline loops: CDR1 DFQATT, CDR2 SNEGSKA (reference sequence). V gave up 5 bases and J gave up 14 bases; unmatched junction bases: 4. This CDR3 comprises 10 residues. Written as DNA, the CDR3 is TGCAGTGCTGGGACAGGTTCGCTGTTTTTT. Translated, it gives CSAGTGSLFF.

The rearrangement links TRBV4-1 to TRBJ2-7, with 12 bases matching TRBD2. Trimming cost V 5 bases and J 0 bases; bases outside gene matches: 11. Germline V gene sequence: CDR1 MGHRA, CDR2 YSYEKL. The CDR3 runs to 18 residues. CDR3 loop: CASSAGPSGRDISYEQYF. DNA for the CDR3: TGCGCCAGCAGCGCGGGGCCTAGCGGGAGGGATATCTCCTACGAGCAGTACTTC.

The V gene is TRBV4-3, the J gene TRBJ1-2; 10 bases are shared with TRBD1. V was pared by 3 bases and J by 7 bases, with 5 bases of the junction left unmatched. CDR1 and CDR2 from the germline V gene are LGHNA and YSLEER. CDR3 length: 14 amino acids. The CDR3 protein is CASSQDRDRGGYTF. The CDR3 region has the DNA TGCGCCAGCAGCCAGGACCGGGACAGGGGTGGCTACACCTTC.

The V call is TRBV12-2, the J call TRBJ1-1. TRBV12-2 corresponds to a pseudogene. The CDR3 extends over 15 amino acids. The DNA for the CDR3 is TGTGCAAGTCGCTTATCAGGACGGGGGTGGACTGAAGCTTTCTTT. It is translated as CASRLSGRGWTEAFF.

V is TRBV5-5 and J is TRBJ1-1, with D unclear. The CDR3 runs to 13 residues. Per the germline V gene, CDR1 is SGHKS and CDR2 is YYEKEE (reference sequence). V lost 4 bases, J lost 6 bases, and 13 bases lay in between. CDR3 in amino acids: CASSPTGKAEAFF. Written as DNA, the CDR3 is TGTGCCAGCAGCCCCACGGGGAAAGCTGAAGCTTTCTTT.

V gene TRBV6-5 combines with J gene TRBJ1-5; D unresolved. Germline lookup yields CDR1 MNHEY and CDR2 SVGAGI. The CDR3 is made up of 12 amino acids. Trimming took 0 bases from V and 9 from J, leaving 6 bases between them. The CDR3 here is CASSYSSGPQHF. The CDR3 coding sequence is TGTGCCAGCAGTTACTCGAGTGGGCCCCAGCATTTT.